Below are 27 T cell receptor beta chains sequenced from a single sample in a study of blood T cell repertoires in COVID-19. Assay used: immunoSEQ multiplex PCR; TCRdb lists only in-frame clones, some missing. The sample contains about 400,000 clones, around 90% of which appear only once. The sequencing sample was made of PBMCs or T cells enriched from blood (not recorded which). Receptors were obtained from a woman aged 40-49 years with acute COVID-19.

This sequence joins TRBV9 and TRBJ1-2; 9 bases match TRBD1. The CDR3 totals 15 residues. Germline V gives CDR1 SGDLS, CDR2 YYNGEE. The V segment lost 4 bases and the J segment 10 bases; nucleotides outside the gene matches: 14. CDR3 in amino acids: CASSPQVGQGITYTF. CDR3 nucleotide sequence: TGTGCCAGCAGCCCCCAGGTTGGACAGGGGATCACCTACACCTTC.

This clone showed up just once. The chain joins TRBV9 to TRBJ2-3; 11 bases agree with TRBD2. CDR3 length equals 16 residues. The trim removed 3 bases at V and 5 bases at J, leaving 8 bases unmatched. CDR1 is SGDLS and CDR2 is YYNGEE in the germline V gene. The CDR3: CASSGLAGGSIDTQYF. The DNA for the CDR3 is TGTGCCAGCAGCGGTCTAGCGGGGGGTTCGATAGATACGCAGTATTTT.

Written as DNA, the CDR3 is TGTGCAAGTCGCTTTAGGGGGCCGTATCCTTGGGGCAATCAGCCCCAGCATTTT. It is translated as CASRFRGPYPWGNQPQHF. The V gene is TRBV12-2, the J gene TRBJ1-5; no DNA check was done on the table's D call, TRBD1. TRBV12-2 represents a pseudogene. This CDR3 has 18 amino acids.

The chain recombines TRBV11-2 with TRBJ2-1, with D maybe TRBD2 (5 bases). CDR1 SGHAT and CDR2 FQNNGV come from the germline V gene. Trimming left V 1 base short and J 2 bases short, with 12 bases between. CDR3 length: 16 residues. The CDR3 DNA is TGTGCCAGCAGCTTAGGCGTAGCGTTACCCTACAATGAGCAGTTCTTC. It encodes CASSLGVALPYNEQFF. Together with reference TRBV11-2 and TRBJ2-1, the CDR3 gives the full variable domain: EAGVAQSPRYKIIEKRQSVAFWCNPISGHATLYWYQQILGQGPKLLIQFQNNGVVDDSQLPKDRFSAERLKGVDSTLKIQPAKLEDSAVYLCASSLGVALPYNEQFFGPGTRLTVL.

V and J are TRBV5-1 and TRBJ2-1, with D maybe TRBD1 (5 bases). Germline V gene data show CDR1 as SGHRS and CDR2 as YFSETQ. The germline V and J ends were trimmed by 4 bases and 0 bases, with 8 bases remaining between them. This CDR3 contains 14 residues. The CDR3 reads CASSDRNSYNEQFF. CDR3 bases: TGCGCCAGCAGCGACAGAAACTCCTACAATGAGCAGTTCTTC.

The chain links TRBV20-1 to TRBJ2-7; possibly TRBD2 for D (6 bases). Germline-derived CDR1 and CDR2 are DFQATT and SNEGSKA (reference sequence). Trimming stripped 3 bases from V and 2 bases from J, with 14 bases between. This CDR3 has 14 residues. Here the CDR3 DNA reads TGCAGTGCTAGTTGGAGGGAGAGGGCCTACGAGCAGTACTTC. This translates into CSASWRERAYEQYF.

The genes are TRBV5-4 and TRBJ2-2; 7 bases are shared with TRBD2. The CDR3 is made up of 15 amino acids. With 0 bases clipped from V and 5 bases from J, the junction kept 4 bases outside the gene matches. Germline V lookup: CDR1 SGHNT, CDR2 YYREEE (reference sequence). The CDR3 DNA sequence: TGTGCCAGCAGCTTGGAGGCGGGGGAAACCGGGGAGCTGTTTTTT. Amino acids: CASSLEAGETGELFF.

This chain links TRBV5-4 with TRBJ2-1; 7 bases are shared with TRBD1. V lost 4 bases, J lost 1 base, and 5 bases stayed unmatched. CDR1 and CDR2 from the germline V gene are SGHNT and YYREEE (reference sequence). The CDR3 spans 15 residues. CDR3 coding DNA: TGTGCCAGCAGCACCAAGACAGGGTCCTACAATGAGCAGTTCTTC. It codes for CASSTKTGSYNEQFF. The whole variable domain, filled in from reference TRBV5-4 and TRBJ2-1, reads ETGVTQSPTHLIKTRGQQVTLRCSSQSGHNTVSWYQQALGQGPQFIFQYYREEENGRGNFPPRFSGLQFPNYSSELNVNALELDDSALYLCASSTKTGSYNEQFFGPGTRLTVL.

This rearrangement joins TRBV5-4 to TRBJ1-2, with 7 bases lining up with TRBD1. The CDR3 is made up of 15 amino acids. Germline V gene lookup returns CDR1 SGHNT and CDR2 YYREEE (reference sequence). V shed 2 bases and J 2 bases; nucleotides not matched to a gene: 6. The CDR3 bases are TGTGCCAGCAGCTTCAACCCCAGGGGGAACTATGGCTACACCTTC. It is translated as CASSFNPRGNYGYTF.

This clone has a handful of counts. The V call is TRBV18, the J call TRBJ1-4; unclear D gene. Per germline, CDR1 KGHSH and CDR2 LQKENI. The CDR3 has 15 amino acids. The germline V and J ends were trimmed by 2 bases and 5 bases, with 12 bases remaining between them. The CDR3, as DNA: TGTGCCAGCTCACCAAACGGGATATCAAATGAAAAACTGTTTTTT. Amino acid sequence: CASSPNGISNEKLFF.

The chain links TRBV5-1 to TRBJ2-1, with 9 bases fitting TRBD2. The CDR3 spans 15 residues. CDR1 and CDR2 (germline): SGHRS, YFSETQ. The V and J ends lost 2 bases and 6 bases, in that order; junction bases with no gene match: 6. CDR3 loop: CASSFGGGAINEQFF. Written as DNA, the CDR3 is TGCGCCAGCAGCTTTGGCGGGGGGGCCATCAATGAGCAGTTCTTC.

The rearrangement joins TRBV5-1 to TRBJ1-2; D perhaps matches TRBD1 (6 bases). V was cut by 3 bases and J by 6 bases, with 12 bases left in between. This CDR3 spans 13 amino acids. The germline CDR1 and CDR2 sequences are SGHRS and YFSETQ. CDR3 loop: CASSSQGGDGYTF. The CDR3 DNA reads TGCGCCAGCAGCTCACAGGGTGGGGATGGCTACACCTTC.

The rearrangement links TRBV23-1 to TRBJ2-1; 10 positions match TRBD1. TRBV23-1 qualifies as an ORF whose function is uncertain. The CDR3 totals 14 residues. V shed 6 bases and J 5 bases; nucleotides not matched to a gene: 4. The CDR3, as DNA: TGCGCCAGCAGACGGACAGGGGGAAACAATGAGCAGTTCTTC. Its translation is CASRRTGGNNEQFF.

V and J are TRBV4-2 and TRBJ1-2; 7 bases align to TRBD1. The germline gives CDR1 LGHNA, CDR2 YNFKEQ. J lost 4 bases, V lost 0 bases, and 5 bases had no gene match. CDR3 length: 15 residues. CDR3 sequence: CASSQDGGGGYGYTF. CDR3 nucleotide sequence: TGTGCCAGCAGCCAAGATGGAGGGGGCGGCTATGGCTACACCTTC.

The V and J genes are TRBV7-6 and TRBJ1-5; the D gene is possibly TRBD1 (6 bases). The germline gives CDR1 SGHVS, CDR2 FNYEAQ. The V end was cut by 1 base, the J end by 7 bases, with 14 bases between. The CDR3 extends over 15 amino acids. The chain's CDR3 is CASSLVAGEGQPQHF. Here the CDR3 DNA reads TGTGCCAGCAGCTTAGTCGCAGGGGAGGGACAGCCCCAGCATTTT. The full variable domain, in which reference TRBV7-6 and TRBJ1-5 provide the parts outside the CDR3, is GAGVSQSPRYKVTKRGQDVALRCDPISGHVSLYWYRQALGQGPEFLTYFNYEAQQDKSGLPNDRFSAERPEGSISTLTIQRTEQRDSAMYRCASSLVAGEGQPQHFGDGTRLSIL.

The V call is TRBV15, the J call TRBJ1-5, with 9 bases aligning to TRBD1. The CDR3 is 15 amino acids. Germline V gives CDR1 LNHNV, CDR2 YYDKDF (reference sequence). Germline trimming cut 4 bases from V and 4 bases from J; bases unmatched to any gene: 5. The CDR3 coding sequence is TGTGCCACCAGCAAGAGGACAGGGGCTAATCAGCCCCAGCATTTT. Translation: CATSKRTGANQPQHF.

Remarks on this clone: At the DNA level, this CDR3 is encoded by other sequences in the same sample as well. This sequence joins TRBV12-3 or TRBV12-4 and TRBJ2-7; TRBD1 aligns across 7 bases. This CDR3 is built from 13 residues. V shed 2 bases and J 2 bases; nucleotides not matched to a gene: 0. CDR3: CASSLQGAYEQYF. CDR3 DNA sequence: TGTGCCAGCAGTTTACAGGGGGCCTACGAGCAGTACTTC.

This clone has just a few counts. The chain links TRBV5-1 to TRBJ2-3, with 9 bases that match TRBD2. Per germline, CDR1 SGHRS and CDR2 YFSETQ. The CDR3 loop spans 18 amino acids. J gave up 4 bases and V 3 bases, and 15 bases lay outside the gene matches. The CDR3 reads CASSSDRGSGGSSDTQYF. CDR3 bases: TGCGCCAGCAGCTCGGATCGGGGTAGCGGGGGTTCGTCAGATACGCAGTATTTT. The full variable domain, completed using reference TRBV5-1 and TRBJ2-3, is KAGVTQTPRYLIKTRGQQVTLSCSPISGHRSVSWYQQTPGQGLQFLFEYFSETQRNKGNFPGRFSGRQFSNSRSEMNVSTLELGDSALYLCASSSDRGSGGSSDTQYFGPGTRLTVL.

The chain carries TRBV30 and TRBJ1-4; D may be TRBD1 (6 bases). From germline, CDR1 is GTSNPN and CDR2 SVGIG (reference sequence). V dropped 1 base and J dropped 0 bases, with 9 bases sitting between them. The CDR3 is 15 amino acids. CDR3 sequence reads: CAWSGWTATNEKLFF. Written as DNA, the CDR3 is TGTGCCTGGAGTGGGTGGACAGCAACTAATGAAAAACTGTTTTTT.

Here the CDR3 reads CASSEQGTRNQPQHF. As DNA, the CDR3 is TGTGCCAGCAGTGAACAGGGGACGCGCAATCAGCCCCAGCATTTT. The chain uses TRBV2 and TRBJ1-5; D may be TRBD1 (6 bases). This CDR3 is 15 amino acids long. Between the trimmed V and J ends, which lost 2 bases and 2 bases, there was a span of 10 bases. Germline values: CDR1 SNHLY, CDR2 FYNNEI.

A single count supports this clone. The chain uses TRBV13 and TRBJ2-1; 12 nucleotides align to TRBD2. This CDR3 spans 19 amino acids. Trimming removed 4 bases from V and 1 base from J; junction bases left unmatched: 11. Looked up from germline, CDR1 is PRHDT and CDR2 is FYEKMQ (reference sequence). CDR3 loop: CASSWGLAGAHRSYNEQFF. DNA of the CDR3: TGTGCCAGCAGCTGGGGACTAGCGGGTGCACATCGGTCCTACAATGAGCAGTTCTTC.

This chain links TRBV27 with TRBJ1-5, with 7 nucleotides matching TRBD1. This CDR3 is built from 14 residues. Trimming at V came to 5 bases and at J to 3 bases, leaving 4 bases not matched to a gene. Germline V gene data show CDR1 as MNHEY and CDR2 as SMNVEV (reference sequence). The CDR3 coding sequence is TGTGCCAGCAGTCCCGAGGGGGCCAATCAGCCCCAGCATTTT. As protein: CASSPEGANQPQHF.

The CDR3 loop is CAWASGTGDEQYF. The CDR3 region has the DNA TGTGCCTGGGCTTCTGGGACAGGGGACGAGCAGTACTTC. The chain couples TRBV30 to TRBJ2-7; 10 nucleotides align to TRBD1. The CDR3 length is 13 residues. Germline V gene lookup returns CDR1 GTSNPN and CDR2 SVGIG (reference sequence). Trimming at V came to 5 bases and at J to 5 bases, leaving 6 bases not matched to a gene.

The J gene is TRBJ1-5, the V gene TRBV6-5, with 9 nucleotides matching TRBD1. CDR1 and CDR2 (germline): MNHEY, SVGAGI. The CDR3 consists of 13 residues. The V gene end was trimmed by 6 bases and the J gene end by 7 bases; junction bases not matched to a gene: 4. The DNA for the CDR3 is TGTGCCAGCAGGGGACAGGGAGTGCAGCCCCAGCATTTT. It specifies CASRGQGVQPQHF.

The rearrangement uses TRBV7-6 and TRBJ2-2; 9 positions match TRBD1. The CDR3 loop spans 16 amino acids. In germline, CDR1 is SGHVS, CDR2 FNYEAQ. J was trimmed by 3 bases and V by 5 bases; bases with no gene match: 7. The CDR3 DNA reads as TGTGCCAGCAGCCTTGCGGGACAGGGTTACACCGGGGAGCTGTTTTTT. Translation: CASSLAGQGYTGELFF. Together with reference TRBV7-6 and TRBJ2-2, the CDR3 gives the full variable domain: GAGVSQSPRYKVTKRGQDVALRCDPISGHVSLYWYRQALGQGPEFLTYFNYEAQQDKSGLPNDRFSAERPEGSISTLTIQRTEQRDSAMYRCASSLAGQGYTGELFFGEGSRLTVL.

Here the CDR3 reads CASTTGGNTEAFF. CDR3 DNA sequence: TGTGCCAGCACAACAGGGGGGAACACTGAAGCTTTCTTT. This chain connects TRBV5-4 to TRBJ1-1; the match to TRBD1 covers 8 bases. Germline CDR1 is SGHNT and CDR2 is YYREEE (reference sequence). CDR3 length: 13 residues. The J segment lost 1 base and the V segment lost 6 bases, leaving 2 bases of the junction unmatched.

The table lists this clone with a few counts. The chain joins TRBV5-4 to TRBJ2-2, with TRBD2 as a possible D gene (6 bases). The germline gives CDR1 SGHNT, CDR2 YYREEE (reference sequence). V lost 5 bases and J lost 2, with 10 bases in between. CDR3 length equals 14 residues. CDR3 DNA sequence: TGTGCCAGCAGTCGGGACTTTAACACCGGGGAGCTGTTTTTT. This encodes CASSRDFNTGELFF.